This T cell receptor (beta chain) was identified in a study of cytomegalovirus exposure and HLA in healthy donors. Study-level background: T cells numbering approximately 170 million yielded 100 million to 120 million unique TCR beta sequences in an earlier analysis.

Study-wide results and limits: Altogether, some 170 TCR beta chains were recorded as cytomegalovirus-associated. Most subjects had HLA-A and HLA-B alleles reportedly predicted accurately by TCR beta sequences.

For this clone: Its antigen is undetermined.

It was with 60 Vbeta and 13 Jbeta primers that the PCR ran. The repertoire was sequenced with immunoSEQ multiplex PCR; TCRdb's copy has only in-frame clones and lacks some. Counted here are over 200,000 clones, about 81% occurring once; the ten biggest clones make up around 5.4%. The sequencing input was PBMCs. The sequence was collected from a woman in her thirties or forties in good health and CMV-seropositive.

The CDR3 sequence is CASSQAGGRSYEQYF. Here the CDR3 DNA reads TGTGCCAGCAGCCAGGCAGGGGGCCGGAGCTACGAGCAGTACTTC. The chain carries TRBV4-2 and TRBJ2-7; 8 bases line up with TRBD1. The CDR3 runs to 15 residues. Germline V gene sequence: CDR1 LGHNA, CDR2 YNFKEQ. V lost 3 bases and J lost 3; bases outside the gene matches: 7.